Below are 14 T cell receptor beta chains sequenced from a single sample in a study of blood T cell repertoires in COVID-19. Here immunoSEQ multiplex PCR was the method, and the copy in TCRdb shows in-frame clones only, minus some. The table shows 150,000 to 200,000 clones, with 82% occurring only once. Sequenced material: PBMCs or T cells enriched from blood (not recorded which). Receptors were obtained from a woman in her fifties or sixties with acute COVID-19.

CDR3 loop: CASSSSGSQETQYF. CDR3 in DNA: TGTGCCAGCAGCTCTAGCGGGTCACAAGAGACCCAGTACTTC. This rearrangement joins TRBV7-9 to TRBJ2-5; TRBD2 aligns across 8 bases. J gave up 2 bases and V 4 bases, and 3 bases lay outside the gene matches. The germline V gene has CDR1 SEHNR and CDR2 FQNEAQ (reference sequence). The CDR3 sequence is 14 residues long.

The CDR3 sequence: CASSLAFSGAGSYNEQFF. CDR3 coding DNA: TGTGCCAGCAGCTTAGCGTTTAGCGGGGCAGGCTCCTACAATGAGCAGTTCTTC. The chain employs TRBV7-2 and TRBJ2-1, with TRBD2 matching over 8 bases. Germline loops: CDR1 SGHTA, CDR2 FQGNSA. The ends lost 0 bases at V and 0 bases at J; junction bases unmatched: 7. This CDR3 spans 18 amino acids.

The chain employs TRBV7-9 and TRBJ1-6; D unclear. V was cut by 5 bases and J by 7 bases, with 3 bases left in between. The CDR3 spans 11 residues. Germline V CDR1 and CDR2: SEHNR, FQNEAQ (reference sequence). DNA of the CDR3: TGTGCCAGCAGCCAGAATTCACCCCTCCACTTT. The encoded protein is CASSQNSPLHF.

Note on this clone: At one end, the junction sequence differs from germline, possibly due to a read error. The chain uses TRBV27 and TRBJ2-2, with D possibly being TRBD2 (6 bases). There are 17 residues in the CDR3. Germline V gene sequence: CDR1 MNHEY, CDR2 SMNVEV (reference sequence). CDR3 loop: CASSFSSGRSNTGELFF. CDR3 in DNA: TGTGCCAGCAGTTTCAGTAGTGGGAGGTCGAATACCGGGGAGCTGTTTTTT.

The chain has TRBV6-5 and TRBJ2-3; maybe TRBD2 (5 bases). The V end was cut by 0 bases, the J end by 3 bases, with 13 bases between. The germline V gene encodes CDR1 MNHEY and CDR2 SVGAGI. The CDR3 length is 16 residues. CDR3 amino acids: CASSYSGDLRTDTQYF. CDR3 nucleotides: TGTGCCAGCAGTTACTCGGGAGATTTGCGTACAGATACGCAGTATTTT.

This rearrangement joins TRBV5-4 to TRBJ1-3; the match to TRBD1 covers 9 bases. The V gene's germline CDR1 is SGHNT and CDR2 YYREEE (reference sequence). The CDR3 has 18 amino acids. V shed 4 bases and J 4 bases; nucleotides not matched to a gene: 15. CDR3 sequence: CASSPSSGTGSSGNTIYF. The DNA for the CDR3 is TGTGCCAGCAGCCCAAGCTCCGGGACAGGGTCCTCGGGAAACACCATATATTTT.

This clone was found once. The chain carries TRBV27 and TRBJ1-4; 7 nucleotides match TRBD1. This CDR3 spans 15 amino acids. Germline V gene sequence: CDR1 MNHEY, CDR2 SMNVEV (reference sequence). The J segment lost 2 bases and the V segment lost 5 bases, leaving 5 bases of the junction unmatched. The CDR3 region is CASSKQGRTNEKLFF. CDR3 bases: TGTGCCAGCAGTAAACAGGGGAGGACTAATGAAAAACTGTTTTTT.

The sample holds a few counts of this clone. The chain combines TRBV10-3 with TRBJ1-2; D perhaps matches TRBD1 (5 bases). The CDR3 contains 15 residues. Looked up from germline, CDR1 is ENHRY and CDR2 is SYGVKD. Trimming pared 3 bases from V and 0 bases from J, leaving 11 bases between. The CDR3 sequence is CAISDGGEANYGYTF. The CDR3 bases are TGTGCCATCAGTGATGGAGGGGAGGCTAACTATGGCTACACCTTC.

The J gene is TRBJ1-4, the V gene TRBV5-1, with D tentatively TRBD1 (5 bases). The CDR3 contains 17 residues. Germline V gives CDR1 SGHRS, CDR2 YFSETQ. Trimming took off 0 bases at V and 7 bases at J, with 19 bases between the two ends. The CDR3 coding sequence is TGCGCCAGCAGCTTGGAGGTAGGGCAGGGCGGTCGTGAAAAACTGTTTTTT. It is translated as CASSLEVGQGGREKLFF.

The V gene is TRBV11-2, the J gene TRBJ1-2; D might be TRBD1 (5 bases). This CDR3 is 15 amino acids long. Per the germline V gene, CDR1 is SGHAT and CDR2 is FQNNGV. The V end was cut by 0 bases, the J end by 8 bases, with 16 bases between. CDR3 nucleotides: TGTGCCAGCAGCTTAGATCTCACAGGATCGGAAGGCTACACCTTC. Its protein is CASSLDLTGSEGYTF.

The chain carries TRBV15 and TRBJ1-4; TRBD1 matches at 9 bases. The CDR3 covers 15 residues. Germline CDR1 and CDR2: LNHNV and YYDKDF (reference sequence). V lost 3 bases, J lost 5 bases, and 4 bases stayed unmatched. CDR3 DNA sequence: TGTGCCACCAGCAGGGACAGGGGTGTAAATGAAAAACTGTTTTTT. Residues: CATSRDRGVNEKLFF. Full variable domain (outside the CDR3, taken from reference TRBV15 and TRBJ1-4): DAMVIQNPRYQVTQFGKPVTLSCSQTLNHNVMYWYQQKSSQAPKLLFHYYDKDFNNEADTPDNFQSRRPNTSFCFLDIRSPGLGDTAMYLCATSRDRGVNEKLFFGSGTQLSVL.

The chain joins TRBV18 to TRBJ2-2; possible D gene TRBD2, 5 bases. The length of the CDR3 is 15 residues. Trimming removed 2 bases at V and 4 bases at J, with 11 bases between. Germline CDR1 and CDR2: KGHSH and LQKENI. CDR3 sequence reads: CASSPFSGSTGELFF. CDR3 coding DNA: TGTGCCAGCTCACCATTCTCGGGGAGCACCGGGGAGCTGTTTTTT.

The chain uses TRBV19 and TRBJ2-1; D unresolved. Per the germline V gene, CDR1 is LNHDA and CDR2 is SQIVND (reference sequence). V dropped 7 bases and J dropped 4 bases, with 8 bases sitting between them. This CDR3 has 12 residues. The CDR3: CASMADYNEQFF. CDR3 in DNA: TGTGCCAGTATGGCGGATTACAATGAGCAGTTCTTC.

The chain employs TRBV7-2 and TRBJ2-5; the match to TRBD2 covers 7 bases. The J segment lost 2 bases and the V segment lost 4 bases, leaving 4 bases of the junction unmatched. CDR1 and CDR2 from the germline V gene are SGHTA and FQGNSA. This CDR3 spans 14 amino acids. The DNA of the CDR3 is TGTGCCAGCAGCTCCGGGACTATTCAAGAGACCCAGTACTTC. It yields the protein CASSSGTIQETQYF.